Following are 21 T cell receptor beta chains from one sample sequenced in a study of CD8+ T cells in alopecia areata. Extraction of RNA preceded its reverse transcription into cDNA, which served as the sequencing template. Repertoires were generated with immunoSEQ multiplex PCR, while TCRdb's copy carries only in-frame clones and drops some. The sample holds roughly 120,000 clones, 58% seen once. As to treatment: oral pan-JAK inhibitor, 5-10 mg twice daily. The material was CD8+ T cells sorted from blood, obtained at week 4, from a patient treated with tofacitinib. These receptors were obtained from a human donor with alopecia areata.

This clone was picked up one time. The chain couples TRBV29-1 to TRBJ1-1, with TRBD1 matching 7 bases. The J segment lost 0 bases and the V segment lost 8 bases, leaving 6 bases of the junction unmatched. Germline V lookup: CDR1 SQVTM, CDR2 ANQGSEA. This CDR3 has 13 residues. CDR3: CSIGTAMNTEAFF. The CDR3 DNA sequence: TGCAGCATAGGGACAGCCATGAACACTGAAGCTTTCTTT.

V gene TRBV29-1 combines with J gene TRBJ2-1, with D possibly matching TRBD1 (5 bases). Trimming took off 4 bases at V and 1 base at J, with 8 bases between the two ends. Germline CDR1 and CDR2: SQVTM and ANQGSEA. This CDR3 is 13 amino acids long. The CDR3 region is CSVVSGSYNEQFF. Here the CDR3 DNA reads TGCAGCGTTGTGTCAGGGTCCTACAATGAGCAGTTCTTC.

The chain combines TRBV5-6 with TRBJ2-3, with no clear D. The length of the CDR3 is 15 residues. V gave up 5 bases and J gave up 2 bases, with 15 bases separating them. Per the germline V gene, CDR1 is SGHDT and CDR2 is YYEEEE. CDR3 sequence: CASRLTRFYTDTQYF. CDR3 sequence (DNA): TGTGCCAGCAGACTGACCCGGTTTTACACAGATACGCAGTATTTT.

The genes are TRBV19 and TRBJ1-2; 11 bases fit TRBD1. Trimming took 8 bases from V and 6 from J; bases not matched to a gene: 5. This CDR3 comprises 13 residues. CDR1 is LNHDA and CDR2 is SQIVND in the germline V gene (reference sequence). As DNA, the CDR3 is TGTGCCAGTGGGTGGACAGGGGGCGATGGCTACACCTTC. This sequence encodes CASGWTGGDGYTF.

The chain couples TRBV30 to TRBJ2-7; 8 nucleotides match TRBD2. CDR1 is GTSNPN, CDR2 SVGIG, per germline (reference sequence). V dropped 3 bases and J dropped 6; count of bases not matched to a gene: 4. The CDR3 has 12 amino acids. CDR3 sequence reads: CAWSASGGEQYF. Here the CDR3 DNA reads TGTGCCTGGAGCGCAAGCGGGGGCGAGCAGTACTTC.

This rearrangement joins TRBV29-1 to TRBJ2-1, with 10 positions matching TRBD2. Germline V gives CDR1 SQVTM, CDR2 ANQGSEA. The CDR3 is 18 amino acids. V lost 3 bases and J lost 0; bases outside the gene matches: 11. CDR3 loop: CSVDWASGGQSSYNEQFF. The CDR3 coding sequence is TGCAGCGTTGATTGGGCTAGCGGGGGCCAGAGCTCCTACAATGAGCAGTTCTTC.

The chain recombines TRBV30 with TRBJ2-1, with 10 bases lining up with TRBD2. Trimming at V came to 5 bases and at J to 5 bases, leaving 6 bases not matched to a gene. This CDR3 contains 14 residues. The germline CDR1 and CDR2 sequences are GTSNPN and SVGIG (reference sequence). CDR3 coding DNA: TGTGCCTGGCTTACTAGCGGGAATCACAATGAGCAGTTCTTC. It is translated as CAWLTSGNHNEQFF.

The chain carries TRBV4-3 and TRBJ1-2; D possibly corresponds to TRBD1 (5 bases). This CDR3 spans 16 amino acids. The germline V gene encodes CDR1 LGHNA and CDR2 YSLEER. Trimming took off 0 bases at V and 4 bases at J, with 15 bases between the two ends. The CDR3, as DNA: TGCGCCAGCAGCCAAGATACCGGGATAGGGACCTATGGCTACACCTTC. It translates to CASSQDTGIGTYGYTF.

This clone occurred a few times. The chain combines TRBV29-1 with TRBJ1-4; 7 positions agree with TRBD1. V shed 1 base, J shed 7 bases, and the junction held 9 bases outside the gene matches. Germline V gene data show CDR1 as SQVTM and CDR2 as ANQGSEA. The CDR3 is 15 amino acids. The CDR3 loop reads CSVEATGLRGEKLFF. The CDR3 bases are TGCAGCGTTGAAGCGACAGGGTTGCGTGGTGAAAAACTGTTTTTT.

The J gene is TRBJ2-1, the V gene TRBV13; D might be TRBD2 (6 bases). This CDR3 is built from 15 residues. CDR1 PRHDT and CDR2 FYEKMQ come from the germline V gene (reference sequence). The ends were cut back, 7 bases at V and 6 bases at J, with 19 bases in the middle. DNA for the CDR3: TGTGCCAGCATCGAACGGGGGATCCCGCCCAATGAGCAGTTCTTC. Protein product: CASIERGIPPNEQFF.

The chain has TRBV29-1 and TRBJ2-7, with TRBD1 matching 8 bases. Looked up from germline, CDR1 is SQVTM and CDR2 is ANQGSEA. CDR3 length: 13 residues. With 5 bases clipped from V and 3 bases from J, the junction kept 6 bases outside the gene matches. As DNA, the CDR3 is TGCAGCGTTAGACAGGGGCCTAGCTACGAGCAGTACTTC. Translation: CSVRQGPSYEQYF.

This rearrangement joins TRBV4-1 to TRBJ1-4; 7 bases are shared with TRBD1. Germline lookup yields CDR1 MGHRA and CDR2 YSYEKL. CDR3 length equals 16 residues. Trimming removed 3 bases from V and 8 bases from J; junction bases left unmatched: 12. CDR3 bases: TGCGCCAGCAGCCATGGACTCGACAGGGAGGACGAAAAACTGTTTTTT. Translation: CASSHGLDREDEKLFF.

V usage is TRBV28 and J usage is TRBJ2-7; tentatively, D is TRBD1 (6 bases). The V gene lost 8 bases and the J gene lost 2 bases, with 19 bases spanning the gap. Per germline, CDR1 MDHEN and CDR2 SYDVKM. The CDR3 sequence is 15 residues long. CDR3 nucleotides: TGTGCCAGCTCGACCGACCCGACAGGCACCTACGAGCAGTACTTC. It codes for CASSTDPTGTYEQYF.

The V gene is TRBV19, the J gene TRBJ1-1; D not resolved. Trimming stripped 3 bases from V and 3 bases from J, with 14 bases between. The CDR3 length is 15 residues. Germline CDR1 LNHDA, CDR2 SQIVND (reference sequence). DNA for the CDR3: TGTGCCAGTAGTATCGGCCCCCGGGTGGACACTGAAGCTTTCTTT. Translated: CASSIGPRVDTEAFF.

This chain joins TRBV30 and TRBJ1-1; TRBD1 might be the D (5 bases). CDR1 is GTSNPN and CDR2 is SVGIG in the germline V gene (reference sequence). V dropped 5 bases and J dropped 3 bases, with 13 bases sitting between them. This CDR3 has 13 residues. CDR3 sequence (DNA): TGTGCCTGGGGGACCGATAGGGACACTGAAGCTTTCTTT. It translates to CAWGTDRDTEAFF.

V is TRBV25-1 and J is TRBJ1-1; D is possibly TRBD1 (5 bases). This CDR3 spans 14 amino acids. The V and J ends lost 5 bases and 4 bases respectively, with 14 bases between them. Germline values: CDR1 MGHDK, CDR2 SYGVNS. The CDR3 region has the DNA TGTGCCAGCAGTCCGAATTTGGGGCCCACTGAAGCTTTCTTT. Its protein is CASSPNLGPTEAFF.

The chain has TRBV28 and TRBJ2-6, with D maybe TRBD1 (5 bases). In germline, CDR1 is MDHEN, CDR2 SYDVKM. This CDR3 is 14 amino acids long. Trimming pared 6 bases from V and 2 bases from J, leaving 8 bases between. The CDR3 reads CASREGAGANVLTF. The CDR3 nucleotides are TGTGCCAGCAGGGAAGGGGCTGGGGCCAACGTCCTGACTTTC.

This clone was detected only a few times. The V and J genes are TRBV29-1 and TRBJ2-7; TRBD1 matches 7 bases. Germline CDR1 is SQVTM and CDR2 is ANQGSEA. Trimming at V came to 2 bases and at J to 2 bases, leaving 3 bases not matched to a gene. The CDR3 loop spans 13 amino acids. CDR3 coding DNA: TGCAGCGTTGAATGGGGACAGACCTACGAGCAGTACTTC. Its translation: CSVEWGQTYEQYF.

V gene TRBV5-1 combines with J gene TRBJ2-7; D perhaps matches TRBD1 (6 bases). The length of the CDR3 is 16 residues. Trimming pared 4 bases from V and 1 base from J, leaving 18 bases between. The germline CDR1 and CDR2 sequences are SGHRS and YFSETQ. The chain's CDR3 is CASSHSRDTLSYEQYF. The CDR3 DNA reads as TGCGCCAGCAGCCACAGCCGGGACACACTATCCTACGAGCAGTACTTC.

V usage is TRBV29-1 and J usage is TRBJ2-7, with a possible D match to TRBD2 (7 bases). This CDR3 has 12 residues. V dropped 7 bases and J dropped 7 bases, with 17 bases sitting between them. Germline V gene data show CDR1 as SQVTM and CDR2 as ANQGSEA. The DNA of the CDR3 is TGCAGCGCCGAACGAGGGGGAGGGGAGCAGTACTTC. Its translation is CSAERGGGEQYF.

The chain is built from TRBV7-9 and TRBJ1-4; perhaps TRBD1 as D (5 bases). This CDR3 contains 14 residues. The germline V gene has CDR1 SEHNR and CDR2 FQNEAQ (reference sequence). V was cut by 7 bases and J by 7 bases, with 16 bases left in between. CDR3 nucleotides: TGTGCCAGCATGATAACAGGTTTAAGTGAAAAACTGTTTTTT. It specifies CASMITGLSEKLFF.